This is a list of T cell receptor beta chains from one sample in a study of vaccination effects on CD4 cells after COVID-19. Method: immunoSEQ multiplex PCR; TCRdb's copy keeps in-frame clones and lacks some. The data hold tens of thousands of clones, with more than 65% observed a single time. The antigens for these receptors are not known. Sequencing was performed on CD4+ T cells from PBMCs cultured with HIV peptides, taken before COVID-19 vaccination. All receptors derive from a human donor who had a prior SARS-CoV-2 infection. Both conserved end residues are part of each CDR3. A D gene is named only where the DNA matches it firmly. The size field is filled for only some rows; it gives once, few, many or a size class.

V: TRBV15; J: TRBJ2-1; D: -; size: -; DNA: TGTGCCACCAGCACACGGACAGATGACAATGAGCAGTTCTTC; CDR3: CATSTRTDDNEQFF
V: TRBV6-2/TRBV6-3; J: TRBJ1-5; D: -; size: -; DNA: TGTGCCAGCAGCAAACGCAGGGCATCAGGCAATCAGCCCCAGCATTTT; CDR3: CASSKRRASGNQPQHF
V: TRBV30; J: TRBJ1-3; D: -; size: few; DNA: TGTGCCTGGGATAGGGGCCGATCTGGAAACACCATATATTTT; CDR3: CAWDRGRSGNTIYF
V: TRBV18; J: TRBJ2-7; D: -; size: -; DNA: TGTGCCAGCTCACCCGCGGGACTGGCACGCTACGAGCAGTACTTC; CDR3: CASSPAGLARYEQYF
V: TRBV11-2; J: TRBJ2-1; D: TRBD1; size: -; DNA: TGTGCCAGCAGCTATGGGACAGGGTCCCACAATGAGCAGTTCTTC; CDR3: CASSYGTGSHNEQFF
V: TRBV21-1; J: TRBJ2-7; D: -; size: -; DNA: TGTGCCAGCAGCAAAGAACGGGGGGGGGTCGGGTGCTACGAGCAGTACTTC; CDR3: CASSKERGGVGCYEQYF
V: TRBV2; J: TRBJ2-5; D: -; size: -; DNA: TGTGCCAGCAGTGCCATAACAGGAGTCGGCGAGACCCAGTACTTC; CDR3: CASSAITGVGETQYF
V: TRBV5-5; J: TRBJ1-2; D: -; size: -; DNA: TGTGCCAGCAGCTTGGTCGCGGGGGGATCGTATGGCTACACCTTC; CDR3: CASSLVAGGSYGYTF
V: TRBV5-5; J: TRBJ2-3; D: TRBD2; size: -; DNA: TGTGCCAGCAGCTTTTTAGCGGGGGGCGCAGATACGCAGTATTTT; CDR3: CASSFLAGGADTQYF
V: TRBV7-9; J: TRBJ2-7; D: -; size: -; DNA: TGTGCCAGCAGCCGAACCGGCGGGCTAGCCTCCTACGAGCAGTACTTC; CDR3: CASSRTGGLASYEQYF
V: TRBV6-5; J: TRBJ1-6; D: TRBD1; size: -; DNA: TGTGCCAGCATGAGGGACAGGGGATTTGTATCCCTCCACTTT; CDR3: CASMRDRGFVSLHF
V: TRBV12-3/TRBV12-4; J: TRBJ1-2; D: -; size: once; DNA: TGTGCCAGCAGTTTAGTCCGGGAGTATGGCTACACCTTC; CDR3: CASSLVREYGYTF
V: TRBV18; J: TRBJ2-5; D: TRBD2; size: -; DNA: TGTGCCAGCCGACGGACTAGCGGGAGACCCTACCAAGAGACCCAGTACTTC; CDR3: CASRRTSGRPYQETQYF
V: TRBV11-2; J: TRBJ2-4; D: -; size: -; DNA: TGTGCCAGCAGCCCCCTGCTCCAAAACATTCAGTACTTC; CDR3: CASSPLLQNIQYF
V: TRBV13; J: TRBJ2-7; D: TRBD1; size: -; DNA: TGTGCCAGCAGCTTACAGGGGGTAGGCGAGCAGTACTTC; CDR3: CASSLQGVGEQYF
V: TRBV6-6; J: TRBJ2-5; D: -; size: once; DNA: TGTGCCAGCAGTCGCACCGCCTCGCGGGGCTATCAAGAGACCCAGTACTTC; CDR3: CASSRTASRGYQETQYF
V: TRBV2; J: TRBJ1-5; D: -; size: -; DNA: TGTGCCAGCGGCGGAGGGTCCGAGCAGCCCCAGCATTTT; CDR3: CASGGGSEQPQHF
V: TRBV6-1; J: TRBJ1-3; D: -; size: -; DNA: TGTGCCAGCAGTGAATGGGGGGTTGCTGGAAACACCATATATTTT; CDR3: CASSEWGVAGNTIYF
V: TRBV9; J: TRBJ1-5; D: TRBD1; size: few; DNA: TGTGCCAGCAGCGTAGGACAGGGACAGCCCCAGCATTTT; CDR3: CASSVGQGQPQHF
V: TRBV5-1; J: TRBJ2-5; D: TRBD2; size: once; DNA: TGCGCCAGCAGCAACTTAGCGGGAGAGGCGGAGACCCAGTACTTC; CDR3: CASSNLAGEAETQYF
V: TRBV11-2; J: TRBJ2-1; D: -; size: -; DNA: TGTGCCAGCAGCCCCCTAGCGCTTTACAATGAGCAGTTCTTC; CDR3: CASSPLALYNEQFF
V: TRBV7-3; J: TRBJ2-5; D: -; size: -; DNA: TGTGCCAGCAGCCCAGGGTCCCAAGAGACCCAGTACTTC; CDR3: CASSPGSQETQYF
V: TRBV5-1; J: TRBJ2-3; D: -; size: -; DNA: TGCGCCAGCAGCATAGATAGCACAGATACGCAGTATTTT; CDR3: CASSIDSTDTQYF
V: TRBV9; J: TRBJ2-7; D: TRBD1; size: once; DNA: TGTGCCAGCAGCGTCGGGACAGGGGGCGTCCCCTACGAGCAGTACTTC; CDR3: CASSVGTGGVPYEQYF
V: TRBV11-2; J: TRBJ1-2; D: -; size: -; DNA: TGTGCCAGCAGCCTCCAAGGGCAGTACTATGGCTACACCTTC; CDR3: CASSLQGQYYGYTF
V: TRBV7-8; J: TRBJ1-6; D: TRBD1; size: -; DNA: TGTGCCAGCAGCCCCCGGACAGGGTTGGGCAATTCACCCCTCCACTTT; CDR3: CASSPRTGLGNSPLHF
V: TRBV28; J: TRBJ1-4; D: TRBD1; size: -; DNA: TGTGCCAGCAGTTTCTTGGGACAGGGGGGTGAAAAACTGTTTTTT; CDR3: CASSFLGQGGEKLFF
V: TRBV6-2/TRBV6-3; J: TRBJ2-6; D: -; size: once; DNA: TGTGCCAGCAGTAAACAGGGATCAGGGGCCAACGTCCTGACTTTC; CDR3: CASSKQGSGANVLTF
V: TRBV23-1; J: TRBJ1-5; D: TRBD1; size: -; DNA: TGCGCCAGCATGAGGACAGGGCGGGAACAGCCCCAGCATTTT; CDR3: CASMRTGREQPQHF
V: TRBV28; J: TRBJ1-2; D: -; size: few; DNA: TGTGCCAGCAGGCAGGGGAGCCCGGGCTACACCTTC; CDR3: CASRQGSPGYTF
V: TRBV6-5; J: TRBJ1-4; D: TRBD1; size: -; DNA: TGTGCCAGCACGGACAGGGGCCTGAAAAAACTGTTTTTT; CDR3: CASTDRGLKKLFF
V: TRBV3-1/TRBV3-2; J: TRBJ1-2; D: -; size: -; DNA: TGTGCCAGCAGCCAAGGGACAGCAGAGAACTATGGCTACACCTTC; CDR3: CASSQGTAENYGYTF
V: TRBV19; J: TRBJ1-2; D: -; size: -; DNA: TGTGCCACCCGCTCGGGCAGTCAAGGTTATTATGGCTACACCTTC; CDR3: CATRSGSQGYYGYTF
V: TRBV2; J: TRBJ2-3; D: -; size: -; DNA: TGTGCCAGCAGGGTCGTGGGAGATACGCAGTATTTT; CDR3: CASRVVGDTQYF
V: TRBV9; J: TRBJ1-1; D: TRBD1; size: -; DNA: TGTGCCAGCAGCGGGAAAACAGGGGCGAACACTGAAGCTTTCTTT; CDR3: CASSGKTGANTEAFF
V: TRBV29-1; J: TRBJ2-5; D: -; size: once; DNA: TGCAGCGTTGAAGATCCGGCCTTCCCGAGGGAGACCCAGTACTTC; CDR3: CSVEDPAFPRETQYF
V: TRBV6-5; J: TRBJ1-3; D: -; size: -; DNA: TGTGCCAGCAGTTACTCTTATCTGGGTGGAAACACCATATATTTT; CDR3: CASSYSYLGGNTIYF
V: TRBV2; J: TRBJ1-2; D: TRBD1; size: few; DNA: TGTGCCAGCAGAGATGACAGGGGCGGTATTGGCTACACCTTC; CDR3: CASRDDRGGIGYTF
V: TRBV4-2; J: TRBJ2-1; D: -; size: -; DNA: TGTGCCAGCAGCCAGTTCCCCGGGCCTACGAGCGGGTACAATGAGCAGTTCTTC; CDR3: CASSQFPGPTSGYNEQFF
V: TRBV20-1; J: TRBJ2-5; D: -; size: -; DNA: TGCAGTGCTAGTCAAACAATGGAGACCCAGTACTTC; CDR3: CSASQTMETQYF
V: TRBV5-4; J: TRBJ2-3; D: TRBD2; size: -; DNA: TGTGCCAGCAGCTTATCCGGGACTAGTCCAGATACGCAGTATTTT; CDR3: CASSLSGTSPDTQYF
V: TRBV5-1; J: TRBJ2-5; D: TRBD2; size: -; DNA: TGCGCCAGCAGCATTGGGCTAGCGGGGGGGCAAGAGACCCAGTACTTC; CDR3: CASSIGLAGGQETQYF
V: TRBV2; J: TRBJ1-3; D: TRBD1; size: -; DNA: TGTGCCAGCAGTGAACAGGGGGCTTTCGCTGGAAACACCATATATTTT; CDR3: CASSEQGAFAGNTIYF
V: TRBV7-3; J: TRBJ2-1; D: TRBD1; size: -; DNA: TGTGCCAGCAGCTTGGGACAGGGGAATGAGCAGTTCTTC; CDR3: CASSLGQGNEQFF
V: TRBV12-5; J: TRBJ1-1; D: TRBD1; size: -; DNA: TGTGCTAGTGGTACTTGGACAGGGACGAACACTGAAGCTTTCTTT; CDR3: CASGTWTGTNTEAFF
V: TRBV11-2; J: TRBJ2-3; D: TRBD1; size: -; DNA: TGTGCCAGCAGCCCACACCAGGGACAGGGGGGATTGGGTACGCAGTATTTT; CDR3: CASSPHQGQGGLGTQYF
V: TRBV7-3; J: TRBJ2-1; D: TRBD2; size: -; DNA: TGTGCCAGCAGCTTAAAATCATCTAGCGGGGGCTATGAGCAGTTCTTC; CDR3: CASSLKSSSGGYEQFF